The next 10 T cell receptor beta chains were all read from a single sample in a study of T cell responses to AZD1222 COVID-19 vaccine. Clones were sequenced by immunoSEQ multiplex PCR, and TCRdb holds only the in-frame ones, with some missing. The sample contains more than 85,000 clones, around 90% of which appear only once. Material: peripheral blood, obtained 28 days after the second AZD1222 dose. The receptors shown here come from an adult who received the AZD1222 COVID-19 vaccine.

In its sample, this clone was seen once. The chain uses TRBV9 and TRBJ2-7, with D unresolved. V gave up 0 bases and J gave up 4 bases, with 32 bases separating them. CDR1 SGDLS and CDR2 YYNGEE come from the germline V gene. This CDR3 is 21 amino acids long. DNA of the CDR3: TGTGCCAGCAGCGTAGACCGTATGACACCAACCCATTACGAGGCCTTTTACGAGCAGTACTTC. Encoded protein: CASSVDRMTPTHYEAFYEQYF.

The chain couples TRBV18 to TRBJ1-2; 7 bases line up with TRBD1. Germline CDR1 reads KGHSH; CDR2 reads LQKENI. The CDR3 totals 13 residues. The V and J ends lost 5 bases and 6 bases, in that order; junction bases with no gene match: 6. The CDR3 nucleotides are TGTGCCAGCTCAGAGGGACAGCACGATGGCTACACCTTC. Translation gives CASSEGQHDGYTF.

V gene TRBV7-3 combines with J gene TRBJ1-2; D is ambiguous. CDR1 is SGHTA, CDR2 FQGTGA, per germline. The CDR3 consists of 16 residues. Trimming pared 4 bases from V and 8 bases from J, leaving 23 bases between. CDR3 in amino acids: CASSSQPATRVTGYTF. As DNA, the CDR3 is TGTGCCAGCAGCTCTCAACCGGCGACACGGGTCACAGGCTACACCTTC.

The chain uses TRBV19 and TRBJ2-1; 9 bases agree with TRBD1. CDR3 length: 14 amino acids. Germline loops: CDR1 LNHDA, CDR2 SQIVND (reference sequence). V lost 6 bases to trimming and J lost 3 bases; unmatched junction nucleotides: 3. CDR3 DNA sequence: TGTGCCAGTAGCCGGGACAGGGACTACAATGAGCAGTTCTTC. Its protein product is CASSRDRDYNEQFF.

The V and J genes are TRBV3-1 (or the pseudogene TRBV3-2) and TRBJ2-5, with 7 bases identical to TRBD2. CDR3 length: 16 residues. J lost 5 bases, V lost 2 bases, and 11 bases had no gene match. CDR1 is LGHDT and CDR2 is YNNKEL in the germline V gene (reference sequence). The CDR3 sequence is CASSQILASLVETQYF. DNA for the CDR3: TGTGCCAGCAGCCAAATACTAGCGAGCCTCGTCGAGACCCAGTACTTC.

The rearrangement uses TRBV4-1 and TRBJ2-5; the match to TRBD2 covers 7 bases. The J segment lost 4 bases and the V segment lost 5 bases, leaving 13 bases of the junction unmatched. CDR1 is MGHRA, CDR2 YSYEKL, per germline. The CDR3 has 16 amino acids. Written as DNA, the CDR3 is TGCGCCAGCAGCGGAGGGAGGGTGGCAGGGAGAGAGACCCAGTACTTC. Protein sequence: CASSGGRVAGRETQYF.

The chain links TRBV19 to TRBJ2-7; TRBD1 matches at 9 bases. With V trimmed by 3 bases and J by 3 bases, 6 bases remained unmatched. The CDR3 is made up of 15 amino acids. Germline V gives CDR1 LNHDA, CDR2 SQIVND (reference sequence). In nucleotides, the CDR3 is TGTGCCAGTAGTATGGCCGGGACAGGGATCTACGAGCAGTACTTC. It yields the protein CASSMAGTGIYEQYF.

The chain uses TRBV28 and TRBJ2-4; perhaps TRBD2 as D (6 bases). The CDR3 totals 13 residues. Germline V lookup: CDR1 MDHEN, CDR2 SYDVKM. Trimming shortened V by 6 bases and J by 8 bases, and 14 bases separated the two germline ends. The CDR3 reads CASSLGRGDIQYF. DNA for the CDR3: TGTGCCAGCAGCTTAGGGCGGGGAGACATTCAGTACTTC.

V is TRBV6-2 or TRBV6-3 and J is TRBJ1-1, with D hard to call. The ends were cut back, 6 bases at V and 0 bases at J, with 14 bases in the middle. The CDR3 sequence is 15 residues long. Germline V lookup: CDR1 MNHEY, CDR2 SVGEGT. CDR3 sequence (DNA): TGTGCCAGCAGCAAATACGGACGGATGAACACTGAAGCTTTCTTT. It yields the protein CASSKYGRMNTEAFF.

This sequence joins TRBV7-9 and TRBJ2-3; D not resolved. V was clipped by 5 bases and J by 6 bases, with 12 bases between them. Germline CDR1 and CDR2: SEHNR and FQNEAQ (reference sequence). The CDR3 runs 13 residues. CDR3 bases: TGTGCCAGCAGCCCCCCGGCCAGGGATACGCAGTATTTT. This encodes CASSPPARDTQYF.